This entry is about one T cell receptor beta chain. Germline V gene sequence: CDR1 DFQATT, CDR2 SNEGSKA (reference sequence). This CDR3 has 13 amino acids. The germline V and J ends were trimmed by 4 bases and 1 base, with 10 bases remaining between them. Random hexamers primed reverse transcription of about 0.45 to 1 ug RNA. With immunoSEQ multiplex PCR, TCR beta CDR3 was amplified across 54 Vbeta and 13 Jbeta. TCRdb re-analysed the immunoSEQ multiplex PCR reads in MiXCR, keeping a single row per CDR3 protein. The sample yields around 120,000 distinct CDR3 sequences, about 94% seen once. The record originates from a study of CD8 T cells in Susac syndrome.

Sequenced: CD4+ T cells from PBMCs. The chain carries TRBV20-1 and TRBJ1-2; D is uncertain. This receptor was taken from a human donor with multiple sclerosis. CDR3 amino acids: CSAIPRDNYGYTF. In nucleotides, the CDR3 is TGCAGTGCTATTCCCCGGGATAACTATGGCTACACCTTC.